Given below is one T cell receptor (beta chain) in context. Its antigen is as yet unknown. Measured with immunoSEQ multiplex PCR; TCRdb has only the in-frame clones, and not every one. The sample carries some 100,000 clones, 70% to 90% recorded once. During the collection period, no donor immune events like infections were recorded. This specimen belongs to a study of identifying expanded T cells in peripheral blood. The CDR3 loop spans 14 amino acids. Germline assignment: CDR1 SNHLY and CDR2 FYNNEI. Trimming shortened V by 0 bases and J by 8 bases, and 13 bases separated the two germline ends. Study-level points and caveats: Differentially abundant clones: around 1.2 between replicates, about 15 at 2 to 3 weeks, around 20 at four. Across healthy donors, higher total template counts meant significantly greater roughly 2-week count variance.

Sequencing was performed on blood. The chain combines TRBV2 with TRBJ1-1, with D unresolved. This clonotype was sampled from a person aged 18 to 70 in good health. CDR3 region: CASSEAHGRVEAFF. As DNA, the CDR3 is TGTGCCAGCAGTGAAGCCCACGGGAGGGTGGAAGCTTTCTTT. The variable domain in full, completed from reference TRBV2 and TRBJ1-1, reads EPEVTQTPSHQVTQMGQEVILRCVPISNHLYFYWYRQILGQKVEFLVSFYNNEISEKSEIFDDQFSVERPDGSNFTLKIRSTKLEDSAMYFCASSEAHGRVEAFFGQGTRLTVV.